Listed here are 6 T cell receptor beta chains from one sample, sequenced in a study of T cell changes during pregnancy in multiple sclerosis. Repertoires were generated with immunoSEQ multiplex PCR, while TCRdb's copy carries only in-frame clones and drops some. Of tens of thousands of clones listed, approximately 92% are singletons. The source was peripheral blood, collected after pregnancy. All receptors come from a female donor with multiple sclerosis, enrolled in a pregnancy study.

The chain uses TRBV7-2 and TRBJ2-7; weak D call: TRBD1 (6 bases). Deletions cut 1 base from V and 2 bases from J, with 15 bases between. The CDR3 is made up of 16 amino acids. Germline CDR1 is SGHTA and CDR2 is FQGNSA. The CDR3 spells CASSLVQGIRPYEQYF. The CDR3 nucleotides are TGTGCCAGCAGCTTAGTACAGGGTATACGGCCCTACGAGCAGTACTTC.

The rearrangement uses TRBV7-9 and TRBJ2-1; D may be TRBD2 (7 bases). V lost 1 base to trimming and J lost 6 bases, with 19 bases between them. The CDR3 runs to 17 residues. Germline CDR1 and CDR2: SEHNR and FQNEAQ (reference sequence). This CDR3 is CASSLGLIGGGLNEQFF. The CDR3 coding sequence is TGTGCCAGCAGCTTAGGCCTCATTGGGGGGGGCCTCAATGAGCAGTTCTTC.

The J gene is TRBJ2-7, the V gene TRBV5-1, with TRBD1 matching over 7 bases. V was pared by 2 bases and J by 5 bases, with 4 bases of the junction left unmatched. CDR1 and CDR2 (germline): SGHRS, YFSETQ. The CDR3 loop spans 13 amino acids. The DNA for the CDR3 is TGCGCCAGCAGCTTAACAGGGGACAACGAGCAGTACTTC. Its protein is CASSLTGDNEQYF. Drawing the rest from reference TRBV5-1 and TRBJ2-7, the complete variable domain is KAGVTQTPRYLIKTRGQQVTLSCSPISGHRSVSWYQQTPGQGLQFLFEYFSETQRNKGNFPGRFSGRQFSNSRSEMNVSTLELGDSALYLCASSLTGDNEQYFGPGTRLTVT.

V gene TRBV9 combines with J gene TRBJ1-1, with 9 bases matching TRBD1. This CDR3 is built from 15 residues. CDR1 is SGDLS, CDR2 YYNGEE, per germline. The ends lost 0 bases at V and 5 bases at J; junction bases unmatched: 5. This chain's CDR3 is CASSVGTGAYTEAFF. The DNA for the CDR3 is TGTGCCAGCAGCGTAGGGACAGGGGCCTATACTGAAGCTTTCTTT.

The chain has TRBV7-9 and TRBJ2-3; weak D call: TRBD1 (6 bases). The germline V gene encodes CDR1 SEHNR and CDR2 FQNEAQ (reference sequence). Trimming pared 5 bases from V and 2 bases from J, leaving 11 bases between. This CDR3 is 14 amino acids long. CDR3 loop: CASSRQGITDTQYF. In DNA form, the CDR3 reads TGTGCCAGCAGCCGTCAGGGGATCACAGATACGCAGTATTTT. Full variable domain (remainder filled in from reference TRBV7-9 and TRBJ2-3): DTGVSQNPRHKITKRGQNVTFRCDPISEHNRLYWYRQTLGQGPEFLTYFQNEAQLEKSRLLSDRFSAERPKGSFSTLEIQRTEQGDSAMYLCASSRQGITDTQYFGPGTRLTVL.

J is TRBJ1-4 and V is TRBV2, with D tentatively TRBD1 (6 bases). There are 16 residues in the CDR3. The V and J ends lost 6 bases and 3 bases respectively, with 17 bases between them. Germline assignment: CDR1 SNHLY and CDR2 FYNNEI. The CDR3 here is CASRGGYGSPNEKLFF. The CDR3 coding sequence is TGTGCCAGCAGAGGGGGTTACGGTAGCCCTAATGAAAAACTGTTTTTT.